These 16 T cell receptor beta chains came from one sample sequenced in a study of identical twins. TCRdb re-called the 5' RACE reads with MiXCR, one entry per CDR3 protein. Altogether some 1,600,000 distinct CDR3 sequences are present, about 32% being singletons, with the ten largest covering 0.25% to 0.3%. What was sequenced was cord blood. These receptors were obtained from a newborn girl in good health.

This clonotype came up a few times. The genes are TRBV4-2 and TRBJ2-6; maybe TRBD1 (5 bases). CDR1 is LGHNA and CDR2 is YNFKEQ in the germline V gene. V was clipped by 4 bases and J by 0 bases, with 7 bases between them. CDR3 length equals 15 residues. CDR3 region: CASSLRDSGANVLTF. The DNA of the CDR3 is TGTGCCAGCAGCCTCAGGGACTCTGGGGCCAACGTCCTGACTTTC.

This CDR3 reads CASSQVGGGESYNEQYF. The CDR3 nucleotides are TGTGCCAGCAGCCAAGTCGGGGGAGGGGAGTCCTACAATGAGCAGTACTTC. The chain combines TRBV4-2 with TRBJ2-1; 7 bases are a match to TRBD2. The last part of the DNA fits TRBJ2-7 better; the J call may be wrong. The CDR3 runs 17 residues. CDR1 LGHNA and CDR2 YNFKEQ come from the germline V gene.

The chain combines TRBV10-3 with TRBJ1-2; D gene ambiguous. Between the trimmed V and J ends, which lost 4 bases and 1 base, there was a span of 10 bases. In germline, CDR1 is ENHRY, CDR2 SYGVKD. CDR3 size: 14 residues. The CDR3 region is CAISVAASNYGYTF. The CDR3 nucleotides are TGTGCCATCAGTGTAGCGGCCAGTAACTATGGCTACACCTTC.

This clonotype has a handful of counts. This chain joins TRBV6-5 and TRBJ2-1, with 12 bases matching TRBD2. The CDR3 sequence is 18 residues long. V was clipped by 0 bases and J by 5 bases; unmatched bases: 8. CDR1 is MNHEY and CDR2 is SVGAGI in the germline V gene. The CDR3 reads CASSYSQGTSGRHNEQFF. The CDR3 DNA reads TGTGCCAGCAGTTACTCGCAGGGAACTAGCGGGAGGCACAATGAGCAGTTCTTC.

This clonotype showed up just a few times. The chain has TRBV6-2 or TRBV6-3 and TRBJ2-1; 10 nucleotides line up with TRBD2. Per germline, CDR1 MNHEY and CDR2 SVGEGT. The CDR3 length is 15 residues. After removal of 6 bases from V and 4 bases from J, the junction contained 6 bases not matched to a gene. DNA of the CDR3: TGTGCCAGCAGGATTAGCGGGGGGACATACAATGAGCAGTTCTTC. Translation: CASRISGGTYNEQFF.

This clonotype appeared a few times. The V gene is TRBV27, the J gene TRBJ2-1, with D perhaps being TRBD1 or TRBD2 (5 bases each). Trimming removed 1 base at V and 5 bases at J, with 15 bases between. The CDR3 spans 16 residues. The germline V gene encodes CDR1 MNHEY and CDR2 SMNVEV (reference sequence). The CDR3 DNA is TGTGCCAGCAGTTTATTCGTTCCGGGACCCGACAATGAGCAGTTCTTC. Its translation: CASSLFVPGPDNEQFF.

In the case of this clonotype: With a much larger clone just one base away, this may be a read error. The chain employs TRBV4-2 and TRBJ2-1, with D possibly being TRBD1 (6 bases). Trimming took 0 bases from V and 4 from J, leaving 16 bases between them. This CDR3 region has 17 residues. Germline V gene sequence: CDR1 LGHNA, CDR2 YNFKEQ. The CDR3, as DNA: TGTGCCAGCAGCCAAGAGCAAGGACAGCGCCCTTACAATGAGCAGTTCTTC. This codes for CASSQEQGQRPYNEQFF.

This clonotype was observed a few times. This chain links TRBV20-1 with TRBJ2-1; 8 bases line up with TRBD1. This CDR3 has 15 amino acids. Trimming took 2 bases from V and 5 from J; bases not matched to a gene: 8. From germline, CDR1 is DFQATT and CDR2 SNEGSKA (reference sequence). CDR3 protein: CSARSHGTGDNEQFF. The CDR3 DNA reads TGCAGTGCTAGATCCCACGGGACAGGAGACAATGAGCAGTTCTTC.

This clonotype was picked up a small number of times. The chain has TRBV5-6 and TRBJ2-3; D may be TRBD2 (7 bases). CDR3 length equals 13 residues. Germline V gene lookup returns CDR1 SGHDT and CDR2 YYEEEE. V lost 7 bases, J lost 2 bases, and 11 bases lay in between. CDR3 bases: TGTGCCAGCGGGGGGGCCATCACAGATACGCAGTATTTT. Its protein is CASGGAITDTQYF.

This clonotype has only a few counts. The chain is built from TRBV10-3 and TRBJ1-1; TRBD1 is a possible D gene (5 bases). This CDR3 comprises 16 residues. The V gene lost 4 bases and the J gene lost 0 bases, with 15 bases spanning the gap. Germline V lookup: CDR1 ENHRY, CDR2 SYGVKD. CDR3 in amino acids: CAISGGENVMNTEAFF. In DNA form, the CDR3 reads TGTGCCATCAGTGGGGGCGAGAACGTAATGAACACTGAAGCTTTCTTT.

This chain joins TRBV6-6 and TRBJ2-7; tentative D call: TRBD1 (5 bases). Germline V gene lookup returns CDR1 MNHNY and CDR2 SVGAGI (reference sequence). The CDR3 has 14 amino acids. The germline V and J ends were trimmed by 6 bases and 4 bases, with 16 bases remaining between them. The CDR3 spells CASSQPAGNYEQYF. CDR3 bases: TGTGCCAGCAGCCAACCAGCAGGGAATTACGAGCAGTACTTC.

The V gene is TRBV6-6, the J gene TRBJ1-4; a weak D match, TRBD1 (5 bases). V was trimmed by 0 bases and J by 3 bases, leaving 5 bases between them. The germline CDR1 and CDR2 sequences are MNHNY and SVGAGI (reference sequence). CDR3 length: 14 residues. CDR3 region: CASSYSGANEKLFF. CDR3 DNA: TGTGCCAGCAGTTACTCGGGGGCTAATGAAAAACTGTTTTTT.

Only a few counts were recorded for this clonotype. This rearrangement joins TRBV27 to TRBJ2-1; TRBD2 agrees at 9 bases. The germline V gene encodes CDR1 MNHEY and CDR2 SMNVEV (reference sequence). The length of the CDR3 is 14 residues. Losses at the gene ends were 2 bases for V and 9 bases for J; bases not matched to a gene: 5. CDR3 protein: CASSLGLAGTEQFF. In DNA, the CDR3 is TGTGCCAGCAGTTTAGGGCTAGCGGGAACTGAGCAGTTCTTC.

This chain links TRBV21-1 with TRBJ2-6; the table assigns TRBD2, which was not confirmed against the DNA. TRBV21-1 is a pseudogene. This CDR3 comprises 17 residues. CDR3 sequence reads: CASTWTSGDSGANVLTF. For the CDR3, the DNA is TGTGCCAGCACCTGGACTAGCGGAGACTCTGGGGCCAACGTCCTGACTTTC.

The sample holds many counts of this clonotype. V gene TRBV24-1 combines with J gene TRBJ2-1; TRBD1 might be the D (6 bases). V was cut by 2 bases and J by 10 bases, with 14 bases left in between. There are 14 residues in the CDR3. The germline CDR1 and CDR2 sequences are KGHDR and SFDVKD. The CDR3: CATSDSGTGREQFF. CDR3 DNA: TGTGCCACCAGTGATTCAGGAACAGGGAGAGAGCAGTTCTTC.

Written as DNA, the CDR3 is TGCAGTGCTAGATCGGCAGGGCCGAATTCACCCCTCCACTTT. Amino acid sequence: CSARSAGPNSPLHF. This chain links TRBV20-1 with TRBJ1-6; possible D gene TRBD1, 5 bases. The V gene lost 2 bases and the J gene lost 7 bases, with 12 bases spanning the gap. This CDR3 has 14 amino acids. Germline V lookup: CDR1 DFQATT, CDR2 SNEGSKA (reference sequence).